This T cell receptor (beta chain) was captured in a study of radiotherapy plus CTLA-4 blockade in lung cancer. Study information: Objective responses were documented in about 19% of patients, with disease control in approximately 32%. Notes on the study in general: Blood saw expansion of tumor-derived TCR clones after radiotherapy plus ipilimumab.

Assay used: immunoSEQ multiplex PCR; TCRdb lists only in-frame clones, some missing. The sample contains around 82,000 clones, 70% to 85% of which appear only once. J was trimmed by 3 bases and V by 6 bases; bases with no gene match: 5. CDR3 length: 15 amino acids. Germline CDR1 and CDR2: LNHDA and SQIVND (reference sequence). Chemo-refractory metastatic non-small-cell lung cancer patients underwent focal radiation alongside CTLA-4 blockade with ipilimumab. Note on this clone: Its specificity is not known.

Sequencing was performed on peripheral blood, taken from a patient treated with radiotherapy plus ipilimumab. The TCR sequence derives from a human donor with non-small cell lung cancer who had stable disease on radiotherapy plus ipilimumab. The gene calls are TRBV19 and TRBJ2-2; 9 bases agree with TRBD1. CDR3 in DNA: TGTGCCAGTAGACAGGGGGCTTTATACACCGGGGAGCTGTTTTTT. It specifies CASRQGALYTGELFF.